This TCR beta chain was identified during a study of identical twins. Study results and caveats: Without tracking the same donors, conclusions rested on cross-sectional statistical analysis.

V lost 3 bases, J lost 9 bases, and 6 bases lay in between. This CDR3 contains 11 residues. From the 5' RACE reads, TCRdb called clonotypes with MiXCR, one entry per CDR3 protein. The sample has roughly 240,000 distinct CDR3 sequences; 7.5% are singletons. This clonotype was recorded many times. Its antigen is not identified. These data were also filed under a second study, of yellow fever vaccine responses in identical twins. As reported in that work: Twins reportedly showed a vaccine T cell response that seemed partly convergent and partly personalized.

The receptor was derived from a woman aged 18-35 years in good health. The chain links TRBV12-3 or TRBV12-4 to TRBJ1-5; D gene uncertain. Sequenced sample: CD8+ T cells sorted from blood. The CDR3 DNA sequence: TGTGCCAGCAGTTTTGGAGCGCCCCAGCATTTT. It specifies CASSFGAPQHF.